The subject of this entry is one T cell receptor (beta chain). Its specificity is not known. These data come from a study of CD8+ T cells in alopecia areata. Overall study results and limits: Scalp samples also yield sequences from resident alphabeta T cells of normal skin. Higher clonality than in normal scalp was seen in lesional scalp, especially alopecia totalis/universalis.

This CDR3 region has 15 residues. Trimming cost V 4 bases and J 4 bases; bases outside gene matches: 6. From germline, CDR1 is SGHRS and CDR2 YFSETQ. Extracted RNA was reverse transcribed, and the resulting cDNA served as sequencing template. The data were produced by immunoSEQ multiplex PCR, yet TCRdb's version contains in-frame clones alone and is incomplete. The data show 100,000 to 150,000 clones, 50% to 60% seen once. Peripheral blood and lesional scalp punch biopsies came from alopecia areata patients. The authors sorted CD4+ and CD8+ T cells from PBMCs. The chain joins TRBV5-1 to TRBJ1-4; 8 bases match TRBD1. The material sequenced was CD4+ T cells sorted from blood, taken at week 0. The source is a human donor with alopecia areata. As DNA, the CDR3 is TGCGCCAGCAGCCTCGACAGGGGAAATAATGAAAAACTGTTTTTT. This gives the protein CASSLDRGNNEKLFF. The full variable domain, rest sourced from reference TRBV5-1 and TRBJ1-4, is KAGVTQTPRYLIKTRGQQVTLSCSPISGHRSVSWYQQTPGQGLQFLFEYFSETQRNKGNFPGRFSGRQFSNSRSEMNVSTLELGDSALYLCASSLDRGNNEKLFFGSGTQLSVL.